This T cell receptor beta chain was profiled in a study of CD4 T cells in relation to SARS-CoV-2 and coronaviruses. Study as a whole: ViraFEST: approximately 10-day antigen culture of PBMCs, then TCR beta CDR3 sequencing. Study results and limitations: In approximately 70% of donors, memory CD4+ clonotypes crossrecognized SARS-CoV-2 and at least one common cold coronavirus spike.

V was cut by 2 bases and J by 1 base, with 13 bases left in between. This CDR3 has 16 residues. In germline, CDR1 is MGHRA, CDR2 YSYEKL. Repertoires were generated with immunoSEQ multiplex PCR, while TCRdb's copy carries only in-frame clones and drops some. The sample lists 20,000 to 25,000 clones; 76% were seen once. Unexposed donor CD4+ T cells date from 2011-2018, before the COVID-19 pandemic. CD4+ T cells were isolated from the cells after around 9 days of culture. A note on this clone: No antigen is known for it.

This sequence originates from a human donor in good health. What was sequenced was CD4+ T cells from PBMCs, cultured in vitro. This rearrangement joins TRBV4-1 to TRBJ2-3; a possible D gene is TRBD1 (5 bases). CDR3 coding DNA: TGCGCCAGCAGCCAACGGCAGGGTGTGGGCACAGATACGCAGTATTTT. This codes for CASSQRQGVGTDTQYF.